The 6 T cell receptor beta chains reported below all come from one sample, sequenced in a study of cytomegalovirus exposure and HLA in healthy donors. PCR involved 60 Vbeta and 13 Jbeta primers. Method: immunoSEQ multiplex PCR; TCRdb's copy keeps in-frame clones and lacks some. Of under 200,000 clones in the sample, approximately 80% were seen once. What was sequenced was PBMCs. Receptors were obtained from a woman between 45 and 65 years old in good health and CMV-seronegative.

The rearrangement uses TRBV11-1 and TRBJ2-2, with D unresolved. Germline V lookup: CDR1 SGHAT, CDR2 FQDESV (reference sequence). Trimming took 1 base from V and 4 from J, leaving 4 bases between them. The CDR3 runs to 13 residues. CDR3 DNA: TGTGCCAGCAGCTTAGGTCTCACCGGGGAGCTGTTTTTT. It encodes CASSLGLTGELFF.

The chain employs TRBV7-2 and TRBJ2-7; maybe TRBD1 (6 bases). The CDR3 sequence is 14 residues long. V lost 4 bases, J lost 4 bases, and 14 bases lay in between. The germline CDR1 and CDR2 sequences are SGHTA and FQGNSA. CDR3 amino acids: CASSYSTGLYEQYF. DNA of the CDR3: TGTGCCAGCAGCTATTCGACAGGTCTGTACGAGCAGTACTTC.

This clone was observed once. The V and J genes are TRBV28 and TRBJ2-3, with 10 positions matching TRBD1. The CDR3 extends over 17 amino acids. With 5 bases clipped from V and 2 bases from J, the junction kept 10 bases outside the gene matches. Looked up from germline, CDR1 is MDHEN and CDR2 is SYDVKM. In DNA, the CDR3 is TGTGCCAGCAGTCCACCCGGGGACAGGGGCCACACAGATACGCAGTATTTT. Encoded protein: CASSPPGDRGHTDTQYF.

The V gene is TRBV6-5, the J gene TRBJ2-7; D unclear. Germline assignment: CDR1 MNHEY and CDR2 SVGAGI. With 0 bases removed from V and 5 bases from J, the gap between germline ends came to 11 bases. CDR3 length equals 14 residues. The CDR3 spells CASSYSTPWDEQYF. As DNA, the CDR3 is TGTGCCAGCAGTTACTCGACTCCCTGGGACGAGCAGTACTTC.

The rearrangement uses TRBV6-6 and TRBJ1-1; maybe TRBD1 (6 bases). V gave up 5 bases and J gave up 2 bases, with 12 bases separating them. CDR1 MNHNY and CDR2 SVGAGI come from the germline V gene (reference sequence). CDR3 length equals 14 residues. The CDR3 bases are TGTGCCAGCAGTAAACAGGGATCTAACACTGAAGCTTTCTTT. This translates into CASSKQGSNTEAFF.

The DNA of the CDR3 is TGTGCCAGCATCCTCTCTGGGGCCAACGTCCTGACTTTC. Its translation: CASILSGANVLTF. This rearrangement joins TRBV7-8 to TRBJ2-6; the D is unclear. Looked up from germline, CDR1 is SGHVS and CDR2 is FQNEAQ. V lost 7 bases and J 0 bases, leaving 4 bases between the germline ends. This CDR3 has 13 amino acids.